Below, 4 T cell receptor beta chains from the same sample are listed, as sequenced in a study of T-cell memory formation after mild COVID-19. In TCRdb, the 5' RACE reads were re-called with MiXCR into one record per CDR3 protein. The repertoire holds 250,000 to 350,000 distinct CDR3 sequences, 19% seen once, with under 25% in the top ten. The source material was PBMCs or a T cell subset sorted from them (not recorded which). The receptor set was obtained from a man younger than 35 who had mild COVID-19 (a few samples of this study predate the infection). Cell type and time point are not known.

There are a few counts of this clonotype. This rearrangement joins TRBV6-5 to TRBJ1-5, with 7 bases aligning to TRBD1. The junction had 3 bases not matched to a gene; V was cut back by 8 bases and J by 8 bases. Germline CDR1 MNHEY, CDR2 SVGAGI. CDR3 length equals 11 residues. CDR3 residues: CASGTGEPQHF. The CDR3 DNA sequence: TGTGCCAGCGGTACAGGGGAGCCCCAGCATTTT.

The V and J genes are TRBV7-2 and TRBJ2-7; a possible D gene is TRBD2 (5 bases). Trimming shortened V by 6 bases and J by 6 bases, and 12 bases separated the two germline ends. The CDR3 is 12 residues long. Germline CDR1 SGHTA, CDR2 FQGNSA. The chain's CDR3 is CASSLNRGEQYV. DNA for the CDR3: TGTGCCAGCAGTCTTAATCGGGGCGAGCAGTACGTC.

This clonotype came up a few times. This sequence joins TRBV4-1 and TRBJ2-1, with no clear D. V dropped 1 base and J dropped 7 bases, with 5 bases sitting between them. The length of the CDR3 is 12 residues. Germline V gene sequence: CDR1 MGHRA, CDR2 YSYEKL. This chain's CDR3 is CASSQVRNEQFF. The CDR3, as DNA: TGCGCCAGCAGCCAAGTTAGGAATGAGCAGTTCTTC.

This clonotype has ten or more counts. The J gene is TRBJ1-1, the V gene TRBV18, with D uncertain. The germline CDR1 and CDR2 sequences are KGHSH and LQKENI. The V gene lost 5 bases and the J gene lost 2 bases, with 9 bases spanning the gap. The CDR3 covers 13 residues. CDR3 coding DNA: TGTGCCAGCTCATCCCAGGCCAACACTGAAGCTTTCTTT. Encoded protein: CASSSQANTEAFF.